Presented here are 3 T cell receptor beta chains from one specimen sequenced in a study of PD-1 blockade in classical Hodgkin lymphoma. Clones were read by immunoSEQ multiplex PCR, and TCRdb kept only the in-frame ones, dropping some. Seen here are approximately 89,000 clones, around 80% observed once, and the top ten hold 12%. Brentuximab vedotin exposure varied, and every patient relapsed after autologous stem cell transplantation. The sequencing here drew on peripheral blood mononuclear cells (PBMCs), taken at baseline. The receptor set was obtained from a human donor with classical Hodgkin lymphoma.

V and J are TRBV6-6 and TRBJ2-7, with 10 bases matching TRBD2. The CDR3 covers 14 residues. Trimming removed 0 bases from V and 6 bases from J; junction bases left unmatched: 2. The germline V gene encodes CDR1 MNHNY and CDR2 SVGAGI (reference sequence). This CDR3 is CASSYSGLAIEQYF. CDR3 bases: TGTGCCAGCAGTTACTCGGGACTAGCGATCGAGCAGTACTTC.

The V and J genes are TRBV18 and TRBJ1-2; D remains ambiguous. The CDR3 has 17 residues. Germline CDR1 is KGHSH and CDR2 is LQKENI. Trimming pared 0 bases from V and 0 bases from J, leaving 14 bases between. CDR3 protein: CASSPPGPRPANYGYTF. The DNA of the CDR3 is TGTGCCAGCTCACCACCAGGACCGAGGCCGGCTAACTATGGCTACACCTTC.

This rearrangement joins TRBV6-5 to TRBJ1-3; the match to TRBD1 covers 7 bases. CDR1 is MNHEY and CDR2 is SVGAGI in the germline V gene. This CDR3 contains 14 residues. The V gene end was trimmed by 6 bases and the J gene end by 6 bases; junction bases not matched to a gene: 8. The CDR3 is CASRVTGLSNTIYF. The CDR3, as DNA: TGTGCCAGCAGAGTGACAGGGCTGTCAAACACCATATATTTT.